This T cell receptor beta chain was sequenced for a study of blood T cell repertoires in COVID-19. Across the study: COVID-19 samples from acute and convalescent phases originated in the United States, Italy and Spain. The analysed material was cDNA or gDNA that came from T cells, B-cell-depleted T cells, or PBMCs.

Using immunoSEQ multiplex PCR, the repertoire was profiled, and TCRdb retains in-frame clones only, with some absent. The sample has 300,000 or so clones, about 90% seen once. Between the trimmed V and J ends, which lost 4 bases and 5 bases, there was a span of 11 bases. Germline assignment: CDR1 LNHDA and CDR2 SQIVND (reference sequence). This CDR3 spans 14 amino acids. The sample consisted of PBMCs or T cells enriched from blood (not recorded which). The V gene is TRBV19, the J gene TRBJ1-4, with unresolved D. The clonotype comes from a woman in her 30s who had recovered from COVID-19. CDR3 nucleotide sequence: TGTGCCAGTAGTACCTACAGCCCGAATGAAAAACTGTTTTTT. Translation: CASSTYSPNEKLFF.